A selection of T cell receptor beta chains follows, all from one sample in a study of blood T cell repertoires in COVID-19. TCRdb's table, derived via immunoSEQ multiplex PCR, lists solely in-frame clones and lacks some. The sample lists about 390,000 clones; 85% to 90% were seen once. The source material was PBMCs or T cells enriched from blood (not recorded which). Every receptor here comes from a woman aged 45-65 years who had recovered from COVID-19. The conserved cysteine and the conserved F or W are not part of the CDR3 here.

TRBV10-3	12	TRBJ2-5	AISDRDFQETQY
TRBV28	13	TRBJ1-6	ASSLAGSLSTTLH
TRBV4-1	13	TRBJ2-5	ASSQSGTREETQY
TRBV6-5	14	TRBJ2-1	ASSYSPRAVYNEQF
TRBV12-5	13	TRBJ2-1	ASGLKAGGLNEQF
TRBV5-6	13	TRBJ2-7	ASSFLGTGLDEQY
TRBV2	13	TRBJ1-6	ASRGPGYNNSPLH
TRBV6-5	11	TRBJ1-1	ASNQGLNTEAF
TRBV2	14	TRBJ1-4	ASRGLQGASNEKLF
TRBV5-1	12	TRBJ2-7	ASSPGQGAGEQY
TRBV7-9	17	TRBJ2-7	ASSPTTGTSGPPMREQY
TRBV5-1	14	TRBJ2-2	ASSPLRERSTGELF
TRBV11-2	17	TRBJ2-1	ASSVTSGTSGGAYNEQF
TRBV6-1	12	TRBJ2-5	ASSEVGPKETQY
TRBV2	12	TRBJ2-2	ASSSSHGTGELF
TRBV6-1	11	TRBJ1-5	ASSEFGGQPQH
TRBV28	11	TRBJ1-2	ASSLYQNYGYT
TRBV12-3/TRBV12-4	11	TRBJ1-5	ASSRGSNQPQH
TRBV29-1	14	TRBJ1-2	SVDLPSAGVGYGYT
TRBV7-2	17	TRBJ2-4	ASSPRATIFLGAKNIQY
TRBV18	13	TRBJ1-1	ASSPMALGQFDPF
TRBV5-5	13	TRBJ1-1	ASSQQGASGTEAF
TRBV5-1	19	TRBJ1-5	ASRPQGAIGRALCSNQPQH
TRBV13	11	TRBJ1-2	ASSLGRGLGYT
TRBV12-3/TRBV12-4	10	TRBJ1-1	ASSFAQGKAF
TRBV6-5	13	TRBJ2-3	ASSYGGEITDTQY
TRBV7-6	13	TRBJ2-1	ASSQTVTSYNEQF
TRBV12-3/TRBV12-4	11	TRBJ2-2	ASSKQVTGELF
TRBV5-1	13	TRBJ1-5	ASSIGTGGNQPQH
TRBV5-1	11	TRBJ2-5	ASQRGLEETQY
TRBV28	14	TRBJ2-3	ASSLPRVVSTDTQY
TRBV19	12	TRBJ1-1	ASSIGGGSTEAF
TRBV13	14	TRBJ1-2	ASSKRTGSTTYGYT
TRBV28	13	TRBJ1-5	ASSLPGGGNQPQH
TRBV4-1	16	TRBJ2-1	ASSQEVPGVLAGAEQF
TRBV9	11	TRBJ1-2	ASSGFNNYGYT
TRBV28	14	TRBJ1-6	ASSSSTGLPNSPLH
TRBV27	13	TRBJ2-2	ASSLSLGGTGELF
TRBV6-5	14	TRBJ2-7	ASSYDPTGLANEQY